Shown below are 8 T cell receptor beta chains from a single sample sequenced in a study of blood T cell repertoires in COVID-19. Produced via immunoSEQ multiplex PCR; TCRdb's table is partial and in-frame only. The sample has some 410,000 clones, 70% to 90% seen once. The sample consisted of PBMCs or T cells enriched from blood (not recorded which). The receptors originated from a woman in her twenties or thirties with acute COVID-19.

The genes are TRBV24-1 and TRBJ2-1; 10 nucleotides line up with TRBD2. The germline V gene encodes CDR1 KGHDR and CDR2 SFDVKD. Trimming cost V 2 bases and J 3 bases; bases outside gene matches: 12. The CDR3 covers 19 residues. The CDR3 region is CATSDSTPLAGDSYNEQFF. The CDR3 bases are TGTGCCACCAGTGATTCGACCCCGCTAGCGGGGGACAGCTACAATGAGCAGTTCTTC.

The chain combines TRBV7-8 with TRBJ1-5; 8 bases fit TRBD1. The CDR3 runs 13 residues. J was trimmed by 10 bases and V by 2 bases; bases with no gene match: 4. From germline, CDR1 is SGHVS and CDR2 FQNEAQ. Here the CDR3 reads CASSLYRGTPQHF. The CDR3 DNA is TGTGCCAGCAGCTTATACAGGGGGACTCCCCAGCATTTT.

The chain combines TRBV2 with TRBJ2-1, with a weak D call TRBD2 (6 bases). The CDR3 has 12 amino acids. V lost 3 bases, J lost 12 bases, and 12 bases lay in between. Germline V gene data show CDR1 as SNHLY and CDR2 as FYNNEI. This chain's CDR3 is CASSDTGLLQFF. CDR3 DNA: TGTGCCAGCAGTGATACAGGACTATTGCAGTTCTTC.

The chain joins TRBV10-1 to TRBJ2-1; D gene ambiguous. V dropped 3 bases and J dropped 9 bases, with 15 bases sitting between them. Germline V lookup: CDR1 WNHNN, CDR2 SYGVQD (reference sequence). This CDR3 is built from 14 residues. CDR3 DNA sequence: TGCGCCAGCAGTGACCCGTCCCCAACGGGTGAGCAGTTCTTC. Its protein product is CASSDPSPTGEQFF.

This chain connects TRBV2 to TRBJ1-2, with D uncertain. CDR1 and CDR2 from the germline V gene are SNHLY and FYNNEI. This CDR3 contains 14 residues. The V end lost 3 bases, the J end lost 4 bases, and 12 bases lay between the germline ends. CDR3 DNA sequence: TGTGCCAGCAGTGAGGAGGGCTCGGGCTATGGCTACACCTTC. It encodes CASSEEGSGYGYTF.

The gene calls are TRBV24-1 and TRBJ2-5; a weak D match, TRBD1 (5 bases). Germline CDR1 is KGHDR and CDR2 is SFDVKD. The CDR3 runs to 15 residues. V was shortened by 2 bases and J by 6 bases, with 15 bases between the two germline ends. The CDR3 loop is CATSDSRGVGKTQYF. CDR3 in DNA: TGTGCCACCAGTGATTCTAGGGGCGTGGGAAAGACCCAGTACTTC.

This chain connects TRBV12-3 or TRBV12-4 to TRBJ1-3, with unresolved D. The germline V and J ends were trimmed by 8 bases and 4 bases, with 12 bases remaining between them. This CDR3 is built from 13 residues. The CDR3 DNA follows: TGTGCCAGCGGTAAACTTCCCGGAAACACCATATATTTT. Residues: CASGKLPGNTIYF.

The rearrangement links TRBV9 to TRBJ2-1; D is perhaps TRBD1 (5 bases). The germline CDR1 and CDR2 sequences are SGDLS and YYNGEE. V dropped 0 bases and J dropped 8 bases, with 15 bases sitting between them. CDR3 length equals 15 residues. Here the CDR3 reads CASSVVGRAVDEQFF. CDR3 nucleotides: TGTGCCAGCAGCGTAGTTGGCAGGGCTGTTGATGAGCAGTTCTTC. Filled out from reference TRBV9 and TRBJ2-1, the complete variable domain reads DSGVTQTPKHLITATGQRVTLRCSPRSGDLSVYWYQQSLDQGLQFLIQYYNGEERAKGNILERFSAQQFPDLHSELNLSSLELGDSALYFCASSVVGRAVDEQFFGPGTRLTVL.